The sequence of this T cell receptor beta chain was determined in a study of T cell repertoires in cytomegalovirus infection. Study-level information: Matching HLA type and CMV infection were both indicated by public TCR beta signatures. Notes on the study in general: The cumulative frequency of public TCR beta families identified carriers of CMV plus the relevant HLA. The ex vivo response showed dominance by HLA-C-restricted CMV-specific TCR beta clonotypes.

J lost 2 bases, V lost 6 bases, and 2 bases had no gene match. The CDR3 is 13 amino acids. Germline V gene data show CDR1 as SGHDT and CDR2 as YYEEEE. One entry per CDR3 protein, called by TCRdb with MiXCR from the reads. The sample consists of roughly 81,000 distinct CDR3 sequences, less than 4.5% of them appearing once. At least ten counts were recorded for this clonotype. As yet, its antigen is unknown. The J gene is TRBJ2-3, the V gene TRBV5-6, with 8 bases lining up with TRBD2. Sequencing was done on a sample of PBMCs. The TCR originated in a human donor in good health (CMV status not recorded). Some clones in this sample may be carry-over from other donors' samples. The CDR3 DNA is TGTGCCAGCATAGCGGGGCACACAGATACGCAGTATTTT. This codes for CASIAGHTDTQYF.